This T cell receptor beta chain was captured in a study of T cells in narcolepsy. The CDR3 has 12 amino acids. In germline, CDR1 is MGHDK, CDR2 SYGVNS. Trimming stripped 4 bases from V and 3 bases from J, with 6 bases between. Assay: immunoSEQ multiplex PCR; the TCRdb copy retains only in-frame clones and omits some. The sample contains about 19,000 clones, around 83% of which appear only once. This sequence was found in a human donor in good health. The chain couples TRBV25-1 to TRBJ1-1; D ambiguous. Material for sequencing was memory (CD45RA-) CD4+ T cells from blood. The CDR3 protein is CASSAQDTEAFF. In DNA, the CDR3 is TGTGCCAGCAGTGCTCAGGACACTGAAGCTTTCTTT.